Reported below is one T cell receptor (beta chain). Its cognate antigen is unknown. These data come from a study of cytomegalovirus exposure and HLA in healthy donors. The germline CDR1 and CDR2 sequences are SEHNR and FQNEAQ (reference sequence). The CDR3 runs 14 residues. Trimming took 3 bases from V and 5 from J; bases not matched to a gene: 6. The study ran its PCR with 60 Vbeta and 13 Jbeta primers. The repertoire was sequenced with immunoSEQ multiplex PCR; TCRdb's copy has only in-frame clones and lacks some. The data hold some 200,000 clones, with roughly 83% observed a single time. Study-level points and caveats: The likely explanation for a cluster of highly shared sequence variants was sequencing artifact. A later analysis found TCR association rates differed by HLA locus, highest for DRB1 and lowest for HLA-C. In a later analysis, V- and J-gene trimming of beta chains associated with a DCLRE1C missense variant, replicated independently.

The chain is built from TRBV7-9 and TRBJ1-2, with 7 bases aligning to TRBD1. The TCR was taken from a girl aged 10-17 years in good health and CMV-seronegative. Sequenced material: PBMCs. The chain's CDR3 is CASSLEQGWYGYTF. The CDR3 DNA reads as TGTGCCAGCAGCTTGGAACAGGGGTGGTATGGCTACACCTTC. The whole variable domain, remainder taken from reference TRBV7-9 and TRBJ1-2, is DTGVSQNPRHKITKRGQNVTFRCDPISEHNRLYWYRQTLGQGPEFLTYFQNEAQLEKSRLLSDRFSAERPKGSFSTLEIQRTEQGDSAMYLCASSLEQGWYGYTFGSGTRLTVV.